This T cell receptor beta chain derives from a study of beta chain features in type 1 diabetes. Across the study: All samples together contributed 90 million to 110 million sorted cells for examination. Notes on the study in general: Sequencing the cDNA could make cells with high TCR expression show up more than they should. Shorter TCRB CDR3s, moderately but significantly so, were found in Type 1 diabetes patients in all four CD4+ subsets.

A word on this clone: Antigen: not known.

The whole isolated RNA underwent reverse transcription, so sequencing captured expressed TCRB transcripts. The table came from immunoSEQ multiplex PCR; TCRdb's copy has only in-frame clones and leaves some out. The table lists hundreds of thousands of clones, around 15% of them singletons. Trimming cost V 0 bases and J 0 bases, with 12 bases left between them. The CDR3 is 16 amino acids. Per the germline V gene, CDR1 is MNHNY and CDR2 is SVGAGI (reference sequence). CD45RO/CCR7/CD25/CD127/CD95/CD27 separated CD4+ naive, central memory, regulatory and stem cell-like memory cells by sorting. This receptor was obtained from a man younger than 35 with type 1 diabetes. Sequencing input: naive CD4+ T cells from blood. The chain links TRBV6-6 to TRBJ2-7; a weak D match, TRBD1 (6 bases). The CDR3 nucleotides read TGTGCCAGCAGTTACTCCCCAAAGGACAGCTCCTACGAGCAGTACTTC. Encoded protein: CASSYSPKDSSYEQYF.